Below are 3 T cell receptor beta chains sequenced from a single sample in a study of CD8 T cells in Susac syndrome. The RNA input was roughly 0.5 to 1 ug, and it was reverse transcribed with random hexamers. TCRdb re-called the immunoSEQ multiplex PCR reads through MiXCR, storing one row per CDR3 protein. The sample shows about 400,000 distinct CDR3 sequences, around 85% of them seen only once. The source material was CD8+ T cells from PBMCs. The origin of the receptors is a human donor with multiple sclerosis.

The genes are TRBV28 and TRBJ2-7, with a tentative D call TRBD1 (5 bases). V dropped 3 bases and J dropped 2 bases, with 14 bases sitting between them. Germline loops: CDR1 MDHEN, CDR2 SYDVKM. This CDR3 region has 15 residues. The CDR3 bases are TGTGCCAGCAGTTTCTCGCAGGGCTGGGCCTACGAGCAGTACTTC. Its protein product is CASSFSQGWAYEQYF.

The genes are TRBV4-1 and TRBJ2-1; no clear D gene. This CDR3 is 13 amino acids long. Trimming removed 1 base at V and 8 bases at J, with 9 bases between. Per the germline V gene, CDR1 is MGHRA and CDR2 is YSYEKL. The CDR3 coding sequence is TGCGCCAGCAGCCAAGGGCTAGGGTATGAGCAGTTCTTC. It specifies CASSQGLGYEQFF.

The genes are TRBV27 and TRBJ1-1; D might be TRBD1 (6 bases). V lost 3 bases and J lost 0, with 11 bases in between. The length of the CDR3 is 15 residues. Germline loops: CDR1 MNHEY, CDR2 SMNVEV (reference sequence). In nucleotides, the CDR3 is TGTGCCAGCAGTTTTATGGGACACCTGAACACTGAAGCTTTCTTT. It yields the protein CASSFMGHLNTEAFF.